Shown below are 14 T cell receptor beta chains from a single sample sequenced in a study of T cell clonality in common variable immunodeficiency (dated by TCRdb to 2013 to 2016). Receptors were amplified or captured by the immunoSEQ multiplex PCR assay. Held by TCRdb, this immuneACCESS table contains in-frame sequences only and omits some clones. Under half of the omission traces to an unresolved V gene where checked; the cause of the rest is unknown. This sample holds 35,000 to 55,000 clones in total, without any singletons. The ten biggest clones cover more than 9% of the sample. The material sequenced was peripheral blood mononuclear cells. These receptors were collected from a person aged 18 to 75 in good health.

This clone was found many times. Sequencing ends 3 residues short of the CDR3 end; the germline J gene provides the rest. The chain carries TRBV2 and TRBJ2-1; possibly TRBD2 for D (5 bases). This CDR3 spans 17 amino acids. Germline V gives CDR1 SNHLY, CDR2 FYNNEI. Trimming took off 2 bases at V and 4 bases at J, with 18 bases between the two ends. The CDR3 region is CASSELASSGAYNEQFF. CDR3 bases read: TGTGCCAGCAGTGAACTCGCGTCCAGCGGAGCTTACAATGAG.

This clone has ten or more counts. The CDR3 extends 3 residues past the end of the read, so its final part is completed from the germline J gene. The chain employs TRBV20-1 and TRBJ2-7; 8 positions agree with TRBD2. J lost 3 bases, V lost 3 bases, and 4 bases had no gene match. Germline loops: CDR1 DFQATT, CDR2 SNEGSKA (reference sequence). The length of the CDR3 is 13 residues. The DNA read from the CDR3 is TGCAGTGCTAGGGGACTAGTTCGCTACGAG. This translates into CSARGLVRYE. The whole CDR3 protein is CSARGLVRYEQYF.

This clone was detected many times. Read sequence stops 3 residues before the CDR3 end, and the germline J gene provides the missing end. The chain couples TRBV12-3 or TRBV12-4 to TRBJ2-1; D may be TRBD1 or TRBD2 (5 bases each). CDR3 size: 14 residues. Between the trimmed V and J ends, which lost 5 bases and 9 bases, there was a span of 17 bases. The CDR3 bases that were read are TGTGCCAGCAGTGTCGCGGCTACGAGGGGTGAG. This codes for CASSVAATRGE. The CDR3 as a whole reads CASSVAATRGEQFF.

Many counts were recorded for this clone. The read finishes 3 residues shy of the CDR3 end, and the germline J gene is used to complete it. The chain uses TRBV19 and TRBJ1-4, with D hard to call. Germline CDR1 reads LNHDA; CDR2 reads SQIVND (reference sequence). The CDR3 consists of 14 residues. Between the trimmed V and J ends, which lost 4 bases and 7 bases, there was a span of 13 bases. The chain's CDR3 is CASSTPTRGEKLFF. CDR3 bases read: TGTGCCAGTAGTACCCCGACACGGGGTGAAAAA.

This clone was seen many times. From the germline J gene comes the end of the CDR3, since the read stops 3 residues before it. The chain employs TRBV5-5 and TRBJ1-1, with D possibly TRBD1 on 6 matching bases. The CDR3 length is 14 residues. Germline V gene data show CDR1 as SGHKS and CDR2 as YYEKEE (reference sequence). Deletions cut 1 base from V and 4 bases from J, with 11 bases between. The CDR3 sequence: CASSLSARGTEAFF. The DNA read from the CDR3 is TGTGCCAGCAGCTTGTCTGCCAGGGGCACTGAA.

This clone came up many times. From the germline J gene comes the end of the CDR3, since the read stops 3 residues before it. The chain uses TRBV20-1 and TRBJ2-7, with a tentative D call TRBD2 (6 bases). Between the trimmed V and J ends, which lost 4 bases and 0 bases, there was a span of 10 bases. The germline CDR1 and CDR2 sequences are DFQATT and SNEGSKA (reference sequence). This CDR3 is built from 13 residues. CDR3 DNA, as far as it was read: TGCAGTGCTATTAGCGGCAGCTCCTACGAG. It encodes CSAISGSSYE. The whole CDR3 is CSAISGSSYEQYF.

In this sample, this clone turned up a few times. The CDR3 loop is CSALGRLGTEAFF. The sequenced CDR3 bases are TGCAGTGCTTTGGGGCGCCTGGGCACTGAA. The chain is built from TRBV20-1 and TRBJ1-1; TRBD1 might be the D (5 bases). The observed sequence ends 3 residues before the CDR3 terminus, with the missing tail filled in from the germline J gene. The ends were cut back, 5 bases at V and 4 bases at J, with 14 bases in the middle. CDR3 length: 13 amino acids. Germline V gives CDR1 DFQATT, CDR2 SNEGSKA (reference sequence).

The table lists this clone with many counts. The read halts 3 residues ahead of the CDR3 end, with the missing end drawn from the germline J gene. The rearrangement uses TRBV20-1 and TRBJ1-1; 8 bases are a match to TRBD1. Germline-derived CDR1 and CDR2 are DFQATT and SNEGSKA (reference sequence). V shed 3 bases, J shed 7 bases, and the junction held 10 bases outside the gene matches. The CDR3 consists of 14 residues. The CDR3 is CSASREDRVVEAFF. Incomplete CDR3 DNA: TGCAGTGCTAGCAGAGAGGACAGGGTAGTTGAA.

This clone was detected many times. The CDR3 goes on 3 residues after the read ends, and that part is filled in from the germline J gene. The V gene is TRBV2, the J gene TRBJ1-5, with 10 bases matching TRBD1. This CDR3 comprises 16 residues. After removal of 7 bases from V and 7 bases from J, the junction contained 13 bases not matched to a gene. Germline CDR1 reads SNHLY; CDR2 reads FYNNEI. CDR3: CASTEGTGEIGQPQHF. The CDR3 DNA, read in part, is TGTGCCAGCACCGAAGGGACAGGGGAGATAGGGCAGCCC.

There are many counts of this clone. The read gets to within 3 residues of the CDR3 end, and the germline J gene fills in the rest. V gene TRBV19 combines with J gene TRBJ2-7; 7 nucleotides agree with TRBD1. The germline V gene encodes CDR1 LNHDA and CDR2 SQIVND (reference sequence). The CDR3 loop spans 14 amino acids. V gave up 3 bases and J gave up 2 bases; unmatched junction bases: 4. The CDR3: CASSIGQVTYEQYF. The sequenced CDR3 bases are TGTGCCAGTAGTATTGGACAGGTAACCTACGAG.

Many counts were recorded for this clone. The observed sequence ends 3 residues before the CDR3 terminus, with the missing tail filled in from the germline J gene. The rearrangement uses TRBV15 and TRBJ1-1; 7 bases fit TRBD1. V lost 3 bases, J lost 2 bases, and 6 bases stayed unmatched. The CDR3 contains 15 residues. Germline loops: CDR1 LNHNV, CDR2 YYDKDF (reference sequence). CDR3 protein: CATSSPWDSNTEAFF. The CDR3 DNA, read in part, is TGTGCCACCAGCAGCCCGTGGGACAGCAACACTGAA.

This clone showed up many times. The CDR3 spells CAWSVSTGYYEQYF. The covered CDR3 bases are TGTGCCTGGAGTGTATCGACAGGGTACTACGAG. This sequence joins TRBV30 and TRBJ2-7, with TRBD1 identical over 7 bases. The sequenced fragment ends 3 residues before the CDR3 boundary, so the rest is inferred from the germline J gene. The CDR3 loop spans 14 amino acids. With V trimmed by 0 bases and J by 3 bases, 5 bases remained unmatched. Per the germline V gene, CDR1 is GTSNPN and CDR2 is SVGIG (reference sequence).

This clone has ten or more counts. CDR3: CSARDGGLSSYNEQFF. The sequenced CDR3 bases are TGCAGTGCTAGAGATGGCGGGTTAAGCTCCTACAATGAG. The chain recombines TRBV20-1 with TRBJ2-1; D possibly corresponds to TRBD2 (5 bases). The read comes to an end 3 residues before the CDR3 does, leaving the germline J gene to fill in the end. The germline CDR1 and CDR2 sequences are DFQATT and SNEGSKA (reference sequence). The CDR3 length is 16 residues. V was shortened by 0 bases and J by 0 bases, with 12 bases between the two germline ends.

This clone was recorded many times. The read is 3 residues too short to cover the CDR3 end, so that end is filled in from the germline J gene. V usage is TRBV20-1 and J usage is TRBJ1-3; 7 bases line up with TRBD1. This CDR3 spans 17 amino acids. V lost 3 bases and J lost 4; bases outside the gene matches: 15. Germline CDR1 and CDR2: DFQATT and SNEGSKA (reference sequence). The CDR3 is CSARGEAGTDKGNTIYF. The CDR3 bases that were read are TGCAGTGCTAGGGGGGAAGCCGGGACAGATAAAGGAAACACC.